The source of this T cell receptor beta chain is a study of beta chain features in type 1 diabetes. Study-wide findings and caveats: PCR might show a preference for shorter templates, equally across patients and controls. In all four CD4+ subsets, TCRB CDR3 length was significantly, moderately reduced in type 1 diabetes.

This clone was observed a few times. Its specificity is not known. Reverse transcription of all isolated RNA meant that expressed TCRB transcripts were sequenced. Sequencing used immunoSEQ multiplex PCR; TCRdb keeps in-frame clones, though not all of them. The sample carries tens of thousands of clones, about 40% recorded once. This CDR3 contains 14 residues. J was trimmed by 2 bases and V by 9 bases; bases with no gene match: 9. Germline lookup yields CDR1 MNHEY and CDR2 SMNVEV (reference sequence). V is TRBV27 and J is TRBJ2-7, with 8 bases that match TRBD2. This receptor was taken from a man aged 30 to 39 with type 1 diabetes. The specimen sequenced was Tregs from blood. CDR3 amino acids: CASGAGVTPYEQYF. The CDR3 bases are TGTGCCAGTGGAGCGGGAGTAACGCCCTACGAGCAGTACTTC.